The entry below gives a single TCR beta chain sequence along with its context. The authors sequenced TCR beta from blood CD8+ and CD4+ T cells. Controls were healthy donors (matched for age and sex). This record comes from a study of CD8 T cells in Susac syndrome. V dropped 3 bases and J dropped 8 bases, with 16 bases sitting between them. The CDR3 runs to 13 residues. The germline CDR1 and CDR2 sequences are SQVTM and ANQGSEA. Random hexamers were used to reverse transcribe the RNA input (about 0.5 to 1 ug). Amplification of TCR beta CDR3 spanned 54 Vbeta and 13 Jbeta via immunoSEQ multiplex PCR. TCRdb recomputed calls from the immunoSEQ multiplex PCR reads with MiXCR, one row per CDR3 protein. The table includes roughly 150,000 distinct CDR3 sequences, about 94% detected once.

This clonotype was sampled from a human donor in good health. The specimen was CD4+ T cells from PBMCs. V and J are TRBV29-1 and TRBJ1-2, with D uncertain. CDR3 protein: CSVDWASRDGYTF. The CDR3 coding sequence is TGCAGCGTTGATTGGGCCAGCCGAGACGGCTACACCTTC.